The 12 T cell receptor beta chains below were found in one sample sequenced in a study of OX40 agonist ivuxolimab in advanced cancers. Libraries were constructed by the immunoSEQ multiplex PCR assay. TCRdb's version of the immuneACCESS table is confined to in-frame rearrangements and falls short of the full clone set. An unresolved V gene accounts for under half of the shortfall where checked; the remainder is of unknown origin. For this sample the table gives 60,000 to 70,000 clones, of which 75% to 90% were detected only once. Around 12% of the sample lies in the top ten. Source: CD4+ or CD8+ T cells sorted from blood, taken in a trial of the OX40 agonist ivuxolimab. These receptors came from an adult with an advanced solid tumor such as melanoma, head and neck, liver or kidney cancer.

The chain carries TRBV5-3 and TRBJ2-7; D call uncertain. TRBV5-3 is identified as an open reading frame with a role that is uncertain. The CDR3 loop spans 19 amino acids. V lost 2 bases and J 5 bases, leaving 29 bases between the germline ends. DNA of the CDR3: TGTGCCAGAAGCTTAGGGCACGGGTGCAGTTTTGGCTGCGTCAACGAGCAGTACTTC. This sequence encodes CARSLGHGCSFGCVNEQYF.

The gene calls are TRBV7-3 and TRBJ2-1; TRBD2 is a possible D gene (5 bases). From germline, CDR1 is SGHTA and CDR2 FQGTGA. V lost 0 bases and J lost 8, with 14 bases in between. The CDR3 has 15 residues. The CDR3 DNA reads as TGTGCCAGCAGCTTAACAGTGTCGATGAGGGATGAGCAGTTCTTC. It specifies CASSLTVSMRDEQFF.

CDR3: CASSPDVLLLDYGYTF. As DNA, the CDR3 is TGCGCCAGCAGCCCGGACGTTTTGCTACTAGACTATGGCTACACCTTC. This chain links TRBV5-1 with TRBJ1-2; no firm D call. Germline lookup yields CDR1 SGHRS and CDR2 YFSETQ. CDR3 length: 16 residues. V lost 4 bases to trimming and J lost 3 bases, with 19 bases between them.

The genes are TRBV14 and TRBJ1-2, with a tentative D call TRBD1 (5 bases). V lost 1 base and J lost 8, with 11 bases in between. Per the germline V gene, CDR1 is SGHDN and CDR2 is FVKESK. The CDR3 is made up of 13 amino acids. The CDR3 nucleotides are TGTGCCAGCAGCCAAGGGCAGGGAGGAGGCTACACCTTC. It yields the protein CASSQGQGGGYTF. The full variable domain, its missing parts supplied by reference TRBV14 and TRBJ1-2, is EAGVTQFPSHSVIEKGQTVTLRCDPISGHDNLYWYRRVMGKEIKFLLHFVKESKQDESGMPNNRFLAERTGGTYSTLKVQPAELEDSGVYFCASSQGQGGGYTFGSGTRLTVV.

This chain connects TRBV21-1 to TRBJ1-4. TRBV21-1 is annotated as a pseudogene. This CDR3 has 19 amino acids. CDR3 sequence: CASSKVGGTANPTNEKLFF. The CDR3 region has the DNA TGTGCCAGCAGCAAAGTGGGGGGAACTGCGAACCCAACTAATGAAAAACTGTTTTTT.

The rearrangement links TRBV6-1 to TRBJ2-3, with D unclear. Germline V gives CDR1 MNHNS, CDR2 SASEGT. The CDR3 is 14 residues long. Trimming left V 1 base short and J 0 bases short, with 5 bases between. The CDR3 loop is CASSEEGSTDTQYF. CDR3 coding DNA: TGTGCCAGCAGTGAAGAGGGTAGCACAGATACGCAGTATTTT.

This rearrangement joins TRBV28 to TRBJ1-2, with 8 nucleotides matching TRBD1. With 5 bases clipped from V and 1 base from J, the junction kept 6 bases outside the gene matches. The CDR3 extends over 15 amino acids. Germline V gene lookup returns CDR1 MDHEN and CDR2 SYDVKM. The DNA of the CDR3 is TGTGCCAGCAGTCCACGACAGGGGATTAACTATGGCTACACCTTC. It specifies CASSPRQGINYGYTF.

This chain links TRBV10-3 with TRBJ2-1; 8 positions match TRBD2. The CDR3 spans 17 residues. From germline, CDR1 is ENHRY and CDR2 SYGVKD. J gave up 5 bases and V 0 bases, and 9 bases lay outside the gene matches. CDR3: CAISESSGAGGNNEQFF. Written as DNA, the CDR3 is TGTGCCATCAGTGAGTCGAGTGGCGCGGGAGGCAACAATGAGCAGTTCTTC.

The chain links TRBV4-1 to TRBJ1-1; 7 bases line up with TRBD1. This CDR3 comprises 14 residues. Germline lookup yields CDR1 MGHRA and CDR2 YSYEKL. The trim removed 4 bases at V and 6 bases at J, leaving 8 bases unmatched. This CDR3 reads CASSLKRQGSEAFF. The CDR3 bases are TGCGCCAGCAGCCTAAAACGACAGGGCTCTGAAGCTTTCTTT.

This rearrangement joins TRBV7-9 to TRBJ2-7; 7 nucleotides align to TRBD1. Trimming at V came to 5 bases and at J to 2 bases, leaving 12 bases not matched to a gene. This CDR3 is 16 amino acids long. Germline V gives CDR1 SEHNR, CDR2 FQNEAQ (reference sequence). CDR3 coding DNA: TGTGCCAGCAGCCTTTCCCCCCGGGACAGCACCTACGAGCAGTACTTC. It encodes CASSLSPRDSTYEQYF. Looking up the rest from reference TRBV7-9 and TRBJ2-7 gives the full variable domain: DTGVSQNPRHKITKRGQNVTFRCDPISEHNRLYWYRQTLGQGPEFLTYFQNEAQLEKSRLLSDRFSAERPKGSFSTLEIQRTEQGDSAMYLCASSLSPRDSTYEQYFGPGTRLTVT.

This rearrangement joins TRBV9 to TRBJ2-5, with a weak D call TRBD1 (6 bases). The CDR3 runs 14 residues. The germline V and J ends were trimmed by 1 base and 9 bases, with 16 bases remaining between them. CDR1 SGDLS and CDR2 YYNGEE come from the germline V gene. CDR3 sequence (DNA): TGTGCCAGCAGCGTATCTGGACAGCCACGGGCCCAGTACTTC. Protein: CASSVSGQPRAQYF. Full variable domain (rest looked up from reference TRBV9 and TRBJ2-5): DSGVTQTPKHLITATGQRVTLRCSPRSGDLSVYWYQQSLDQGLQFLIQYYNGEERAKGNILERFSAQQFPDLHSELNLSSLELGDSALYFCASSVSGQPRAQYFGPGTRLLVL.

This chain uses TRBV6-4 with TRBJ1-2; D possibly corresponds to TRBD1 (6 bases). This CDR3 is 15 amino acids long. The ends were cut back, 3 bases at V and 10 bases at J, with 21 bases in the middle. From germline, CDR1 is MRHNA and CDR2 SNTAGT. The CDR3 coding sequence is TGTGCCAGCAGTGAAGCGAGCGGGGGCTCGGGCCCCTACACCTTC. This gives the protein CASSEASGGSGPYTF.